This T cell receptor beta chain is drawn from a study of cytomegalovirus exposure and HLA in healthy donors. A multiplex PCR was run with 60 Vbeta primers and 13 Jbeta primers. Measured with immunoSEQ multiplex PCR; TCRdb has only the in-frame clones, and not every one. The sample's table shows more than 95,000 clones. The germline gives CDR1 SGHTA, CDR2 FQGNSA. The CDR3 runs 15 residues. The V gene end was trimmed by 0 bases and the J gene end by 6 bases; junction bases not matched to a gene: 4. The genes are TRBV7-2 and TRBJ2-1; 8 positions agree with TRBD2. This sequence was found in a man aged 25-45 years in good health and CMV-seronegative. Sequenced input: PBMCs. For the CDR3, the DNA is TGTGCCAGCAGCTTAGCGTGGACTAGCCTCAATGAGCAGTTCTTC. Protein product: CASSLAWTSLNEQFF.